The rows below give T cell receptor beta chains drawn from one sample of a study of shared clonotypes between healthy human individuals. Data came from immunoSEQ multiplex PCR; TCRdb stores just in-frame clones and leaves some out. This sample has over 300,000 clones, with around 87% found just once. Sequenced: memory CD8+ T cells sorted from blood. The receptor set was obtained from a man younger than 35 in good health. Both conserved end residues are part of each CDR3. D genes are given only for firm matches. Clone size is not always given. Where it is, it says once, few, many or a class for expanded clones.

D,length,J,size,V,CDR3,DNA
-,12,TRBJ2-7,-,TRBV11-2,CASSFGSYEQYF,TGTGCCAGCAGCTTTGGATCCTACGAGCAGTACTTC
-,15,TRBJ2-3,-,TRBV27,CASSPQDSPPDSQYF,TGTGCCAGCAGTCCCCAGGACTCACCCCCTGACTCGCAGTATTTT
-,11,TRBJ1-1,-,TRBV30,CAWTRRTEAFF,TGTGCCTGGACCCGAAGGACTGAAGCTTTCTTT
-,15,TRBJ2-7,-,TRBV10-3,CAISEERVPRWEQYF,TGTGCCATCAGTGAAGAGAGGGTGCCGCGTTGGGAGCAGTACTTC
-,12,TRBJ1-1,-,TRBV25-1,CASSDLNTEAFF,TGTGCCAGCAGCGACTTGAACACTGAAGCTTTCTTT
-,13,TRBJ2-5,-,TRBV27,CASSRVRGETQYF,TGTGCCAGCAGCCGGGTCAGAGGGGAGACCCAGTACTTC
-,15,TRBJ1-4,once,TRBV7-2,CASSPEGRSNEKLFF,TGTGCCAGCAGCCCAGAGGGACGGAGTAATGAAAAACTGTTTTTT
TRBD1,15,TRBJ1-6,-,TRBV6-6,CASSYSGTGDSPLHF,TGTGCCAGCAGTTACTCGGGGACAGGGGATTCACCCCTCCACTTT
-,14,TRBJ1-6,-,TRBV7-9,CASSLVLGDSPLHF,TGTGCCAGCAGCTTAGTCCTGGGGGATTCACCCCTCCACTTT
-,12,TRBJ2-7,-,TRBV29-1,CSVETATYEQYF,TGCAGCGTTGAAACAGCTACCTACGAGCAGTACTTC
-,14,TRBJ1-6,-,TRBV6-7,CASSNRRWNSPLHF,TGTGCCAGCAGTAACAGGAGGTGGAATTCACCCCTCCACTTT
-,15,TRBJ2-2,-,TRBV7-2,CASSLDLANTGELFF,TGTGCCAGCAGCTTAGATCTAGCGAACACCGGGGAGCTGTTTTTT
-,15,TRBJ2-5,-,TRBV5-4,CASSLGGLSAETQYF,TGTGCCAGCAGCTTGGGGGGGCTTTCTGCGGAGACCCAGTACTTC
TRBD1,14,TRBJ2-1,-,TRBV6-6,CASRGQGGYNEQFF,TGTGCCAGCAGGGGACAGGGAGGGTACAATGAGCAGTTCTTC
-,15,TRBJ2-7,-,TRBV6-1,CASSEAPGPYYEQYF,TGTGCCAGCAGTGAAGCGCCCGGGCCCTACTACGAGCAGTACTTC
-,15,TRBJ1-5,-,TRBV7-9,CASSPGTENNQPQHF,TGTGCCAGCAGCCCGGGGACGGAAAACAATCAGCCCCAGCATTTT
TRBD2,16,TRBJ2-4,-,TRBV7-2,CASSLGISGRGNIQYF,TGTGCCAGCAGCTTAGGTATTAGCGGGAGAGGAAACATTCAGTACTTC
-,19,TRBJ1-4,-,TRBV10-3,CAISESVDTPPDFNEKLFF,TGTGCCATCAGTGAGTCAGTGGACACACCACCAGATTTTAATGAAAAACTGTTTTTT
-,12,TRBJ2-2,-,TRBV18,CASSGYTGELFF,TGTGCCAGCTCAGGATACACCGGGGAGCTGTTTTTT
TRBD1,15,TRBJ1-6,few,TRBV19,CASSMGQGFRSPLHF,TGTGCCAGTAGTATGGGACAGGGTTTTCGGTCACCCCTCCACTTT
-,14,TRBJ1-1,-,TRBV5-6,CASNLGETNTEAFF,TGTGCCAGCAACCTCGGGGAAACGAACACTGAAGCTTTCTTT
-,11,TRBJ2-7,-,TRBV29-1,CSGTDDYEQYF,TGCAGCGGCACGGATGACTACGAGCAGTACTTC
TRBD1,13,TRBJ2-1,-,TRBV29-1,CSARGQPADEQFF,TGCAGCGCAAGGGGACAGCCCGCCGATGAGCAGTTCTTC
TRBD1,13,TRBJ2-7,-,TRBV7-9,CASSHGTDYEQYF,TGTGCCAGCAGCCACGGGACAGACTACGAGCAGTACTTC
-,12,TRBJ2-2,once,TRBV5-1,CASSSGSRELFF,TGCGCCAGCAGCAGTGGGTCACGGGAGCTGTTTTTT
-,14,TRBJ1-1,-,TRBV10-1,CASSEGTGNTEAFF,TGCGCCAGCAGTGAGGGTACGGGGAACACTGAAGCTTTCTTT
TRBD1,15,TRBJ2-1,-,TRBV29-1,CSVEGGQGFGNEQFF,TGCAGCGTTGAAGGGGGACAGGGGTTCGGCAATGAGCAGTTCTTC
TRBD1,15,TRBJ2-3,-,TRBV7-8,CASSLTGGHTDTQYF,TGTGCCAGCAGCTTGACAGGGGGCCACACAGATACGCAGTATTTT
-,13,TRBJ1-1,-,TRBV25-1,CASSIRDGTEAFF,TGTGCCAGCAGTATACGGGATGGCACTGAAGCTTTCTTT
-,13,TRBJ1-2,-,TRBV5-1,CASSLYPGDGYTF,TGCGCCAGCAGCTTGTACCCAGGCGATGGCTACACCTTC
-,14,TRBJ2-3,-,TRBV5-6,CASSLGGTTDTQYF,TGTGCCAGCAGCTTGGGTGGAACCACAGATACGCAGTATTTT
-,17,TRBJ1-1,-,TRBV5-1,CASSFIGTPFMNTEAFF,TGCGCCAGCAGCTTTATCGGGACCCCGTTCATGAACACTGAAGCTTTCTTT
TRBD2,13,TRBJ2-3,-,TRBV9,CASCSGSTDTQYF,TGTGCCAGCTGTAGCGGGAGCACAGATACGCAGTATTTT
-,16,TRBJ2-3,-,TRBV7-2,CASTLMDNSFTDTQYF,TGTGCCAGCACCCTTATGGATAACTCTTTCACAGATACGCAGTATTTT
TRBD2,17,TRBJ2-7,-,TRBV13,CASSSHPGSGDSYEQYF,TGTGCCAGCAGCTCCCACCCGGGTAGCGGGGACTCCTACGAGCAGTACTTC
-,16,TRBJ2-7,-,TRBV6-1,CASSESPVDRNYEQYF,TGTGCCAGCAGTGAATCTCCTGTGGACCGTAACTACGAGCAGTACTTC
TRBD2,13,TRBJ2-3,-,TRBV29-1,CSVSGTNTDTQYF,TGCAGCGTGTCCGGGACTAACACAGATACGCAGTATTTT
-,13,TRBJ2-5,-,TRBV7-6,CASSLGAIGTQYF,TGTGCCAGCAGCTTAGGAGCCATCGGGACCCAGTACTTC
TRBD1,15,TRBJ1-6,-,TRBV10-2,CASSPGTGANSPLHF,TGCGCCAGCAGTCCCGGGACAGGGGCTAATTCACCCCTCCACTTT
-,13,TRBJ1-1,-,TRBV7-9,CASSFGDTGPPFF,TGTGCCAGCAGCTTCGGGGACACCGGGCCACCTTTCTTT
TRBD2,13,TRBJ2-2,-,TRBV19,CASSIGGAGELFF,TGTGCCAGTAGTATCGGGGGGGCCGGAGAGCTGTTTTTT
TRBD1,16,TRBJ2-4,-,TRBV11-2,CASSSETGVSKNIQYF,TGTGCCAGCAGCTCAGAGACAGGGGTTTCCAAAAACATTCAGTACTTC
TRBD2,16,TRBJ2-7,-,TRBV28,CASSLSGLAGSYEQYF,TGTGCCAGCAGTTTATCGGGACTAGCGGGGTCCTACGAGCAGTACTTC
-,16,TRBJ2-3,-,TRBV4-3,CASSQFFGGTTDTQYF,TGCGCCAGCAGCCAATTTTTTGGCGGGACCACAGATACGCAGTATTTT
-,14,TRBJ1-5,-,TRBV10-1,CASPSAGFAQPQHF,TGCGCCAGCCCATCCGCGGGGTTCGCTCAGCCCCAGCATTTT
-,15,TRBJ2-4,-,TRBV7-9,CASSRTGLAKNIQYF,TGTGCCAGCAGCCGTACAGGGTTAGCCAAAAACATTCAGTACTTC
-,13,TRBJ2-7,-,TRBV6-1,CASSAKGPYEQYF,TGTGCCAGCAGTGCCAAGGGGCCCTACGAGCAGTACTTC
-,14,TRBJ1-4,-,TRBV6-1,CATKIRNLNEKLFF,TGTGCCACCAAGATCCGCAACCTTAATGAAAAACTGTTTTTT
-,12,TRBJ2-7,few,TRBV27,CASSPGGHEQYF,TGTGCCAGCAGTCCCGGCGGCCACGAGCAGTACTTC
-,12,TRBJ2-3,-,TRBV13,CASSFQGIAQYF,TGTGCCAGCAGCTTCCAAGGGATCGCGCAGTATTTT
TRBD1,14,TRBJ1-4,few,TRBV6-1,CASSPGQGDEKLFF,TGTGCCAGCAGCCCTGGACAGGGGGATGAAAAACTGTTTTTT
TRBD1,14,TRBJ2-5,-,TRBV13,CASSLRGQKETQYF,TGTGCCAGCAGCTTACGGGGACAGAAAGAGACCCAGTACTTC
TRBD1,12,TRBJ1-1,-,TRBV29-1,CSVVQGATEAFF,TGCAGCGTTGTACAGGGGGCGACTGAAGCTTTCTTT
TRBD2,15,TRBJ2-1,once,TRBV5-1,CASSLTSGRVYEQFF,TGCGCCAGCAGCTTAACTAGCGGGAGGGTCTATGAGCAGTTCTTC